This T cell receptor beta chain derives from a study of T-cell memory formation after mild COVID-19. General study results and limits: Pre-infection memory held some responding clones, suggesting pre-existing cross-reactive T cells responded.

A word on this clonotype: Its antigen remains unknown.

The CDR3 sequence is 15 residues long. Trimming took 3 bases from V and 6 from J; bases not matched to a gene: 2. Germline CDR1 and CDR2: SGHTA and FQGNSA. TCRdb reprocessed the 5' RACE reads with MiXCR, giving one entry per CDR3 protein. The table has roughly 410,000 distinct CDR3 sequences, about 24% seen once. The chain recombines TRBV7-2 with TRBJ2-1, with 13 bases aligning to TRBD2. Sequencing used PBMCs or a T cell subset sorted from them (not recorded which). The TCR comes from an adult woman who had mild COVID-19 (a few samples of this study predate the infection). Cell type and time point are not known. CDR3 region: CASSFRTSGSNEQFF. The CDR3 nucleotides read TGTGCCAGCAGCTTCAGGACTAGCGGGAGCAATGAGCAGTTCTTC.